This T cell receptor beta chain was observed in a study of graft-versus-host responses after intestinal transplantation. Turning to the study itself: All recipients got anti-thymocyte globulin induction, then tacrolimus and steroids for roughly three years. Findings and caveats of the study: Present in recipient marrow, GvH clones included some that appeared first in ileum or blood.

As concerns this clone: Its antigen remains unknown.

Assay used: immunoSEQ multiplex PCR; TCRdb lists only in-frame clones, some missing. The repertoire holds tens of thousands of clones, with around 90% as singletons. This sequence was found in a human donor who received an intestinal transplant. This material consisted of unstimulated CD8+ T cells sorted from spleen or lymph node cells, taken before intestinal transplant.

CDR3 nucleotide sequence: TGTGCCAGCAGCGTCGGTGCCGGAAACACCATATATTTT. It specifies CASSVGAGNTIYF. The rearrangement links TRBV7-9 to TRBJ1-3; no reliable D call. Germline assignment: CDR1 SEHNR and CDR2 FQNEAQ (reference sequence). Trimming pared 5 bases from V and 4 bases from J, leaving 9 bases between. CDR3 length equals 13 residues.